Below, 10 T cell receptor beta chains from the same sample are listed, as sequenced in a study of beta chain features in type 1 diabetes. Study-level results: Type 1 diabetes patients showed a moderate but significant shortening of TCRB CDR3s in all four CD4+ subsets.

Investigators reverse transcribed all isolated RNA, so they sequenced expressed TCRB transcripts. The repertoire was sequenced with immunoSEQ multiplex PCR; TCRdb's copy has only in-frame clones and lacks some. The profile shows about 27,000 clones, 45% to 65% of them singletons. The antigens these receptors bind are not known. Source material: Tregs from blood. The source of these receptors is a woman aged 18-35 years with type 1 diabetes.

J is TRBJ2-7 and V is TRBV6-1; 9 nucleotides agree with TRBD2. V shed 5 bases, J shed 1 base, and the junction held 6 bases outside the gene matches. Germline V gene data show CDR1 as MNHNS and CDR2 as SASEGT. CDR3 length: 15 residues. The DNA for the CDR3 is TGTGCCAGCAGTAAGTTAGCGGGAGATTCCTACGAGCAGTACTTC. Translation: CASSKLAGDSYEQYF.

This chain joins TRBV20-1 and TRBJ1-2; D unresolved. Germline loops: CDR1 DFQATT, CDR2 SNEGSKA (reference sequence). The V end lost 4 bases, the J end lost 5 bases, and 8 bases lay between the germline ends. This CDR3 contains 11 residues. The CDR3 DNA reads TGCAGTGCTATCGACAAGTATGGCTACACCTTC. Translation: CSAIDKYGYTF.

This clone is a singleton in its sample. The chain carries TRBV5-5 and TRBJ2-4; unclear D gene. Trimming cost V 0 bases and J 4 bases, with 8 bases left between them. CDR1 is SGHKS and CDR2 is YYEKEE in the germline V gene (reference sequence). The CDR3 is 14 residues long. DNA of the CDR3: TGTGCCAGCAGCTTGGGCCCAGATAAAAACATTCAGTACTTC. Translating it yields CASSLGPDKNIQYF. Complete variable domain (other parts from reference TRBV5-5 and TRBJ2-4): DAGVTQSPTHLIKTRGQQVTLRCSPISGHKSVSWYQQVLGQGPQFIFQYYEKEERGRGNFPDRFSARQFPNYSSELNVNALLLGDSALYLCASSLGPDKNIQYFGAGTRLSVL.

There are a few counts of this clone. This rearrangement joins TRBV7-2 to TRBJ1-2; tentative D call: TRBD1 (5 bases). The germline V gene has CDR1 SGHTA and CDR2 FQGNSA. Between the trimmed V and J ends, which lost 1 base and 8 bases, there was a span of 17 bases. This CDR3 has 15 amino acids. CDR3 DNA: TGTGCCAGCAGCTTAGGAAGGGGCTACTTGGGAGGCTACACCTTC. Its translation is CASSLGRGYLGGYTF.

The V and J genes are TRBV15 and TRBJ1-4; D gene uncertain. V dropped 4 bases and J dropped 4 bases, with 10 bases sitting between them. This CDR3 has 14 residues. Germline-derived CDR1 and CDR2 are LNHNV and YYDKDF (reference sequence). The CDR3 protein is CATSNGKVNEKLFF. The CDR3 DNA reads TGTGCCACCAGCAACGGGAAGGTTAATGAAAAACTGTTTTTT.

The gene calls are TRBV7-2 and TRBJ1-1; D perhaps matches TRBD1 (6 bases). The CDR3 spans 13 residues. Trimming removed 5 bases from V and 1 base from J, with 8 bases in between. Germline CDR1 is SGHTA and CDR2 is FQGNSA. The CDR3 nucleotides are TGTGCCAGCAGCCTACAGGGGAACACTGAAGCTTTCTTT. Translation gives CASSLQGNTEAFF.

About this clone: Additional DNA sequences in this sample encode the identical CDR3. The chain recombines TRBV2 with TRBJ1-5, with 9 bases lining up with TRBD1. With V trimmed by 4 bases and J by 2 bases, 0 bases remained unmatched. The germline gives CDR1 SNHLY, CDR2 FYNNEI. The CDR3 covers 14 residues. In DNA form, the CDR3 reads TGTGCCAGCAGTGGGACAGGGGGCAATCAGCCCCAGCATTTT. Amino acid sequence: CASSGTGGNQPQHF.

This chain joins TRBV10-3 and TRBJ1-2, with TRBD1 as a possible D gene (5 bases). V was pared by 4 bases and J by 5 bases, with 14 bases between. Germline V gene lookup returns CDR1 ENHRY and CDR2 SYGVKD. This CDR3 is built from 14 residues. The CDR3: CAISGNQEGYGYTF. In nucleotides, the CDR3 is TGTGCCATCAGTGGGAATCAGGAGGGGTATGGCTACACCTTC.

In this sample, this clone turned up a few times. The V call is TRBV9, the J call TRBJ1-6; the D is unclear. The CDR3 is 12 amino acids. V was cut by 4 bases and J by 14 bases, with 13 bases left in between. CDR1 is SGDLS and CDR2 is YYNGEE in the germline V gene. The CDR3 DNA follows: TGTGCCAGCAGCCCGGACTCACGGGCCCTCCACTTT. It translates to CASSPDSRALHF.

The chain combines TRBV5-1 with TRBJ2-1; 12 bases fit TRBD2. V gave up 1 base and J gave up 7 bases; unmatched junction bases: 3. CDR1 and CDR2 from the germline V gene are SGHRS and YFSETQ. This CDR3 is 15 amino acids long. The CDR3 loop reads CASSLSLAGGNEQFF. The CDR3 coding sequence is TGCGCCAGCAGCTTGTCGCTAGCGGGAGGGAATGAGCAGTTCTTC.